This entry features one T cell receptor beta chain sequence. As originally analysed: Nucleated cell counts were estimated from reference gene primer amplification. Some clones are missing from TCRdb's copy, which holds only in-frame ones; the method was immunoSEQ multiplex PCR. For V, J and clone size, that table is used; D and trimming come from the DNA. This table has around 88,000 clones, about 85% appearing once. These data are taken from a study of blood T cell repertoires in COVID-19. On the study more broadly: Both acute and convalescent COVID-19 samples were obtained from the United States, Italy and Spain. Nucleic acid was either cDNA or gDNA, and it came from T cells, B-cell-depleted T cells, or PBMCs.

Germline V gene sequence: CDR1 MNHEY, CDR2 SVGEGT. Trimming removed 5 bases from V and 7 bases from J, with 12 bases in between. The CDR3 runs to 14 residues. The chain carries TRBV6-2 or TRBV6-3 and TRBJ1-6, with a weak D call TRBD1 (6 bases). The sequencing input was peripheral blood. The clonotype originates from a man in his 60s with acute or convalescent COVID-19. The CDR3 protein is CASSDAGANSPLHF. The CDR3 DNA reads as TGTGCCAGCAGTGACGCAGGGGCAAATTCACCCCTCCACTTT.